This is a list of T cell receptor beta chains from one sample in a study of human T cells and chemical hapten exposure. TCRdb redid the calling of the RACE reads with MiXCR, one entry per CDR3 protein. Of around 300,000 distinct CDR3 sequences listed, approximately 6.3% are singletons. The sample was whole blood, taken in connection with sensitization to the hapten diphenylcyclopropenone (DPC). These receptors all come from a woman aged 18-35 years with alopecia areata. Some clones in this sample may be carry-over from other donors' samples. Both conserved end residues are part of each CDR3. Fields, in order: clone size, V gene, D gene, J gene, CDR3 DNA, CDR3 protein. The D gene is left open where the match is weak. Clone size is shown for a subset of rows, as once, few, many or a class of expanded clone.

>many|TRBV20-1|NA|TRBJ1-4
TGCAGTGCCCCAAGGGGTGAAAAACTGTTTTTT
CSAPRGEKLFF
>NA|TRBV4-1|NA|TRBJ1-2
TGCGCCAGCAGCCCTCAGGGTAGCGGGAGGGACTATGGCTACACCTTC
CASSPQGSGRDYGYTF
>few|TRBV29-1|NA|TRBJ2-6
TGCAGCGTTGTGCCGGCCTCTGGGGCCAACGTCCTGACTTTC
CSVVPASGANVLTF
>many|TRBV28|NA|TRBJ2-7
TGTGCCAGCAGTACCCTTTCCTACGAGCAGTACTTC
CASSTLSYEQYF
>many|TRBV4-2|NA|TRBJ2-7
TGTGCCAGCAGCCAAGAAAGATTCGACGAGCAGTACTTC
CASSQERFDEQYF
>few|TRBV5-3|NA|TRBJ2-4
TGTGCCAGAAGCTCTCCGAAGGCCTCAGAGGCCAAAAACATTCAGTACTTC
CARSSPKASEAKNIQYF
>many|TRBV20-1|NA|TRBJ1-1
TGCAGTGCTAGTGTAGGGGCGAACACTGAAGCTTTCTTT
CSASVGANTEAFF
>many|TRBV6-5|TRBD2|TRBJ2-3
TGTGCCAGCAGACCGACTAGCAGTTTAGATACGCAGTATTTT
CASRPTSSLDTQYF
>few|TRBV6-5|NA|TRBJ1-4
TGTGCCAGCAGTTACTCAAACAGGCCAACTAATGAAAAACTGTTTTTT
CASSYSNRPTNEKLFF
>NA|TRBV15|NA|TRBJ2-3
TGTGCCACCAGCAGGTCCTTTACTAGGACAGATACGCAGTATTTT
CATSRSFTRTDTQYF
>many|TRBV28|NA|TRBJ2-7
TGTGCCAGCAGCCCCGGACAGCCCCGAGTGCAGTACTTC
CASSPGQPRVQYF
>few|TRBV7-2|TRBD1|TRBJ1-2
TGTGCCAGCAGCCTATGGCGTAGGGGGCGTGGAGGCTACACCTTC
CASSLWRRGRGGYTF
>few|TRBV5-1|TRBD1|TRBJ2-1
TGCGCCAGCAGCCCGACAGGGGCCGAGCAGTTCTTC
CASSPTGAEQFF
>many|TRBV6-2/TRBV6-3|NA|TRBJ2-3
TGTGCCAGCAGCAGGGGTGGACCAGCAGGTGCAGATACGCAGTATTTT
CASSRGGPAGADTQYF
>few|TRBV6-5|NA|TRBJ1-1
TGTGCCAGCCTCGGTGTCGCTGAAGCTTTCTTT
CASLGVAEAFF
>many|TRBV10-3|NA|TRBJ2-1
TGTGCCATCAGTGCCTCAGGGATCACCTACAATGAGCAGTTCTTC
CAISASGITYNEQFF
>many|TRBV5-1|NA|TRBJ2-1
TGCGCCAGCAGCTCGCGGGTACAAGGACTCTACTCCTACAATGAGCAGTTCTTC
CASSSRVQGLYSYNEQFF
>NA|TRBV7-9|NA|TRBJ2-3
TGTGCCAGCAGCTTAGTAATCCTAGGTCGGGGGAGGACAGATACGCAGTATTTT
CASSLVILGRGRTDTQYF
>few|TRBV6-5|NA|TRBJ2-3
TGTGCCAGCAGTTCTACCTCTCTGGGGTCAGATACGCAGTATTTT
CASSSTSLGSDTQYF
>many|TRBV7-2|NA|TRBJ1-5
TGTGCCAGCAGCTTAGGGGGAGGTGGTAATCAGCCCCAGCATTTT
CASSLGGGGNQPQHF
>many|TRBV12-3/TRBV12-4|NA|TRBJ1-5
TGTGCCAGCAGCCCGGGTCCCTATCAGCCCCAGCATTTT
CASSPGPYQPQHF
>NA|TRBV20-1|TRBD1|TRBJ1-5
TGCAGTGCTAGAGGATCCAGGGGGCTGGATCAGCCCCAGCATTTT
CSARGSRGLDQPQHF
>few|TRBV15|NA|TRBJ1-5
TGTGCCACCAGCAGGGATCTACAGGGATTCGAAAATCAGCCCCAGCATTTT
CATSRDLQGFENQPQHF
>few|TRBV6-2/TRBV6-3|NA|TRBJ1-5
TGTGCCAGCAGTTACTCTCTCCCACTTTTGGTTGACAGGAGCAATCAGCCCCAGCATTTT
CASSYSLPLLVDRSNQPQHF
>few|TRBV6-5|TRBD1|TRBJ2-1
TGTGCCAGCAGTTACCAGGGACAGCAGCAGTTCTTC
CASSYQGQQQFF
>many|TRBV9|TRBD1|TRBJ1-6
TGTGCCAGCAGCGTAGCATCTGGACAGGGAAACAATTCACCCCTCCACTTT
CASSVASGQGNNSPLHF
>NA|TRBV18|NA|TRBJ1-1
TGTGCCAGCTCACCGGCAGGGATGAACACTGAAGCTTTCTTT
CASSPAGMNTEAFF
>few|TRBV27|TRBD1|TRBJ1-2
TGTGCCAGCAGTTTCATTAGGGACAGACGCTATGGCTACACCTTC
CASSFIRDRRYGYTF